A single sample gave rise to the 6 T cell receptor beta chains below, sequenced in a study of blood T cell repertoires in COVID-19 (TCRdb year 2020). The library came from the immunoSEQ multiplex PCR assay. This immuneACCESS table, as held by TCRdb, lists in-frame sequences with V and J called but not all clones. Of the missing ones, under half trace to an unresolved V gene in checked studies; the others have no known cause. The sample profile shows 150,000 to 200,000 clones; around 83% of them were found once. 5.5% to 8.5% of the sample is in the top ten clones. Sequencing was carried out using peripheral blood. The receptors shown here come from a woman aged 80 or over in a cohort sampled during active or convalescent COVID-19.

The chain recombines TRBV7-2 with TRBJ2-5, with 9 bases fitting TRBD2. The germline V gene has CDR1 SGHTA and CDR2 FQGNSA. This CDR3 contains 13 residues. V shed 2 bases and J 14 bases; nucleotides not matched to a gene: 9. In nucleotides, the CDR3 is TGTGCCAGCAGCTTAACGGAGACTAGCGGTGTTTACTTC. Translation gives CASSLTETSGVYF.

This clone was seen only once. The chain recombines TRBV2 with TRBJ2-1; TRBD2 matches at 10 bases. CDR1 is SNHLY, CDR2 FYNNEI, per germline. The CDR3 consists of 15 residues. Trimming cost V 4 bases and J 9 bases; bases outside gene matches: 9. This CDR3 reads CASSAGPSGGSEQFF. CDR3 DNA sequence: TGTGCCAGCAGTGCCGGCCCTAGCGGGGGTTCTGAGCAGTTCTTC.

The chain recombines TRBV30 with TRBJ2-2; 10 bases map to TRBD2. Germline CDR1 and CDR2: GTSNPN and SVGIG (reference sequence). V gave up 0 bases and J gave up 8 bases; unmatched junction bases: 15. CDR3 length equals 18 residues. This CDR3 is CAWSVLMGLAGVGGELFF. In DNA, the CDR3 is TGTGCCTGGAGTGTACTTATGGGGCTAGCGGGGGTCGGAGGGGAGCTGTTTTTT. The complete variable domain, with remaining parts taken from reference TRBV30 and TRBJ2-2, reads SQTIHQWPATLVQPVGSPLSLECTVEGTSNPNLYWYRQAAGRGLQLLFYSVGIGQISSEVPQNLSASRPQDRQFILSSKKLLLSDSGFYLCAWSVLMGLAGVGGELFFGEGSRLTVL.

The chain has TRBV7-2 and TRBJ1-2; 7 bases are shared with TRBD1. The CDR3 has 13 amino acids. The V and J ends lost 5 bases and 7 bases, in that order; junction bases with no gene match: 7. In germline, CDR1 is SGHTA, CDR2 FQGNSA. The DNA of the CDR3 is TGTGCCAGCAGCCGAGACAGGGTGGGTGGCTACACCTTC. Its protein product is CASSRDRVGGYTF.

The chain links TRBV4-3 to TRBJ2-1; D call uncertain. The CDR3 runs to 15 residues. The V end was cut by 4 bases, the J end by 0 bases, with 10 bases between. Germline V CDR1 and CDR2: LGHNA, YSLEER. DNA of the CDR3: TGCGCCAGCAGCCCTGACCTAGACTCCTACAATGAGCAGTTCTTC. Translating it yields CASSPDLDSYNEQFF.

In this sample, this clone turned up a few times. CDR3 nucleotide sequence: TGCGCCAGCAGTGATTCCCTACGGGACAGGGGGCGGGATGGCAATCAGCCCCAGCATTTT. Translation gives CASSDSLRDRGRDGNQPQHF. The rearrangement links TRBV10-1 to TRBJ1-5; 12 bases are shared with TRBD1. This CDR3 spans 20 amino acids. Germline CDR1 and CDR2: WNHNN and SYGVQD (reference sequence). V lost 3 bases, J lost 2 bases, and 14 bases stayed unmatched.